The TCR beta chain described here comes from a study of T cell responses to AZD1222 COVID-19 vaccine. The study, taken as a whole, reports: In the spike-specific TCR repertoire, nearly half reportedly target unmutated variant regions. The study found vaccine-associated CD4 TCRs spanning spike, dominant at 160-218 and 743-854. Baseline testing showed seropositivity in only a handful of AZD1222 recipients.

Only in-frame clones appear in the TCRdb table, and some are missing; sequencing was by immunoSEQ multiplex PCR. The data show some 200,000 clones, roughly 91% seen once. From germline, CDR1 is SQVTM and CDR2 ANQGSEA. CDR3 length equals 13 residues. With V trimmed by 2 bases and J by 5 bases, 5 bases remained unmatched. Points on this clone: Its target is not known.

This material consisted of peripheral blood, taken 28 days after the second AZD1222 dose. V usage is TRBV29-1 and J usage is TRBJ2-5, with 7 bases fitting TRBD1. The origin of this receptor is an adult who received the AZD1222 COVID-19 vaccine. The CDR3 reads CSVEKGAGETQYF. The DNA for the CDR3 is TGCAGCGTTGAAAAGGGGGCAGGGGAGACCCAGTACTTC.